Presented here are 19 T cell receptor beta chains from one specimen sequenced in a study of OX40 agonist ivuxolimab in advanced cancers. Produced via immunoSEQ multiplex PCR; TCRdb's table is partial and in-frame only. The data contain tens of thousands of clones, around 90% of them singletons. The material was CD4+ or CD8+ T cells sorted from blood, obtained in a trial of the OX40 agonist ivuxolimab. These TCRs come from an adult with an advanced solid tumor such as melanoma, head and neck, liver or kidney cancer.

V and J are TRBV29-1 and TRBJ2-7; a possible D gene is TRBD2 (6 bases). V was shortened by 3 bases and J by 1 base, with 13 bases between the two germline ends. Per the germline V gene, CDR1 is SQVTM and CDR2 is ANQGSEA. The CDR3 is 14 residues long. The CDR3, as DNA: TGCAGCGTTGACGGGGGAGTCGGATCCTACGAGCAGTACTTC. Translation gives CSVDGGVGSYEQYF.

V and J are TRBV6-6 and TRBJ2-7, with 11 bases lining up with TRBD2. After removal of 6 bases from V and 5 bases from J, the junction contained 6 bases not matched to a gene. The CDR3 has 14 amino acids. Germline-derived CDR1 and CDR2 are MNHNY and SVGAGI (reference sequence). Written as DNA, the CDR3 is TGTGCCAGCAGCTCTAGACTAGCGGGACACGAGCAGTACTTC. Translated: CASSSRLAGHEQYF.

This chain uses TRBV5-1 with TRBJ2-7; TRBD1 aligns across 10 bases. The CDR3 contains 15 residues. Germline CDR1 and CDR2: SGHRS and YFSETQ. With V trimmed by 4 bases and J by 4 bases, 8 bases remained unmatched. The CDR3 spells CASSDTTGGVYEQYF. The CDR3 DNA is TGCGCCAGCAGCGATACGACAGGGGGCGTATACGAGCAGTACTTC.

Remarks on this clone: Other DNA sequences in the sample encode the same CDR3. The chain combines TRBV5-1 with TRBJ1-6, with 7 bases identical to TRBD1. The ends lost 0 bases at V and 9 bases at J; junction bases unmatched: 3. This CDR3 is built from 14 residues. Per germline, CDR1 SGHRS and CDR2 YFSETQ. The CDR3: CASSLGQGGSPLHF. The CDR3 nucleotides read TGCGCCAGCAGCTTGGGACAGGGAGGTTCACCCCTCCACTTT. The full variable domain, rest sourced from reference TRBV5-1 and TRBJ1-6, is KAGVTQTPRYLIKTRGQQVTLSCSPISGHRSVSWYQQTPGQGLQFLFEYFSETQRNKGNFPGRFSGRQFSNSRSEMNVSTLELGDSALYLCASSLGQGGSPLHFGNGTRLTVT.

The V gene is TRBV28, the J gene TRBJ1-3; 7 bases align to TRBD1. J was trimmed by 0 bases and V by 6 bases; bases with no gene match: 5. CDR1 and CDR2 (germline): MDHEN, SYDVKM. The CDR3 is 15 residues long. The CDR3 DNA follows: TGTGCCAGCAGGGGGGACAGACTCTCTGGAAACACCATATATTTT. It yields the protein CASRGDRLSGNTIYF.

V usage is TRBV5-4 and J usage is TRBJ1-6; 9 positions match TRBD1. Germline CDR1 and CDR2: SGHNT and YYREEE (reference sequence). V trimming: 2 bases; J trimming: 9 bases; junction bases outside the gene matches: 3. The CDR3 is 14 amino acids. The CDR3 DNA sequence: TGTGCCAGCAGCTTTAGACAGGGGGGTTCACCCCTCCACTTT. It specifies CASSFRQGGSPLHF.

This chain joins TRBV6-1 and TRBJ1-4; D is unresolved. The germline V gene has CDR1 MNHNS and CDR2 SASEGT. V lost 7 bases to trimming and J lost 4 bases, with 13 bases between them. The CDR3 is made up of 14 amino acids. The CDR3 region has the DNA TGTGCCAGCATGCCGGGAGCCTATAATGAAAAACTGTTTTTT. It encodes CASMPGAYNEKLFF.

The chain couples TRBV6-6 to TRBJ1-4; no clear D gene. The CDR3 has 15 residues. The V end was cut by 6 bases, the J end by 2 bases, with 13 bases between. From germline, CDR1 is MNHNY and CDR2 SVGAGI (reference sequence). CDR3 loop: CASRPGGATNEKLFF. The DNA for the CDR3 is TGTGCCAGCAGACCTGGAGGAGCGACTAATGAAAAACTGTTTTTT.

The chain couples TRBV4-1 to TRBJ2-1; possible D gene TRBD2, 5 bases. This CDR3 comprises 12 residues. CDR1 is MGHRA, CDR2 YSYEKL, per germline. Trimming stripped 1 base from V and 7 bases from J, with 5 bases between. The CDR3 protein is CASSQGTNEQFF. The CDR3 region has the DNA TGCGCCAGCAGCCAAGGGACTAATGAGCAGTTCTTC.

This clone was recorded only once. V gene TRBV5-1 combines with J gene TRBJ1-2, with D possibly being TRBD1 (6 bases). Germline-derived CDR1 and CDR2 are SGHRS and YFSETQ. The CDR3 is 15 amino acids. Trimming cost V 3 bases and J 6 bases, with 18 bases left between them. The CDR3 protein is CASSSLSGGGDGYTF. The CDR3 nucleotides read TGCGCCAGCAGCTCGCTCTCCGGAGGGGGGGATGGCTACACCTTC.

V and J are TRBV9 and TRBJ2-3, with D uncertain. CDR3 size: 14 residues. Per the germline V gene, CDR1 is SGDLS and CDR2 is YYNGEE. V shed 4 bases and J shed 6 bases, with 15 bases lying between them. DNA of the CDR3: TGTGCCAGCAGCTCCCGACCCAGCAGGGATACGCAGTATTTT. Protein: CASSSRPSRDTQYF. The full variable domain, with the rest looked up from reference TRBV9 and TRBJ2-3, is DSGVTQTPKHLITATGQRVTLRCSPRSGDLSVYWYQQSLDQGLQFLIQYYNGEERAKGNILERFSAQQFPDLHSELNLSSLELGDSALYFCASSSRPSRDTQYFGPGTRLTVL.

This chain joins TRBV7-3 and TRBJ2-2, with 9 bases identical to TRBD1. Germline V gene data show CDR1 as SGHTA and CDR2 as FQGTGA. CDR3 length equals 17 residues. V shed 6 bases, J shed 5 bases, and the junction held 13 bases outside the gene matches. This CDR3 is CASSPSLGQGRTGELFF. The DNA of the CDR3 is TGTGCCAGCAGTCCGTCCTTGGGACAGGGTAGAACCGGGGAGCTGTTTTTT.

This chain connects TRBV4-2 to TRBJ2-7; possible D gene TRBD1, 6 bases. The CDR3 length is 15 residues. The germline V gene has CDR1 LGHNA and CDR2 YNFKEQ. V was pared by 1 base and J by 3 bases, with 13 bases between. CDR3 loop: CASSQGTTGDYEQYF. CDR3 nucleotides: TGTGCCAGCAGCCAAGGTACGACAGGAGACTACGAGCAGTACTTC.

The chain links TRBV2 to TRBJ1-5; 7 bases agree with TRBD1. V shed 7 bases, J shed 7 bases, and the junction held 13 bases outside the gene matches. This CDR3 is 15 amino acids long. Germline V lookup: CDR1 SNHLY, CDR2 FYNNEI. CDR3 residues: CASIGNRQGRQPQHF. The DNA of the CDR3 is TGTGCCAGCATAGGGAACCGACAGGGAAGGCAGCCCCAGCATTTT.

The chain recombines TRBV2 with TRBJ2-2; 9 bases are a match to TRBD2. With V trimmed by 6 bases and J by 0 bases, 5 bases remained unmatched. CDR3 size: 16 residues. Germline assignment: CDR1 SNHLY and CDR2 FYNNEI. Here the CDR3 DNA reads TGTGCCAGCAGGGTTGGACTAGCGCCGAACACCGGGGAGCTGTTTTTT. Translating it yields CASRVGLAPNTGELFF.

The V and J genes are TRBV5-4 and TRBJ2-1, with 9 nucleotides matching TRBD2. CDR1 SGHNT and CDR2 YYREEE come from the germline V gene (reference sequence). The CDR3 loop spans 16 amino acids. The trim removed 4 bases at V and 6 bases at J, leaving 11 bases unmatched. For the CDR3, the DNA is TGTGCCAGCAGCCCGGGGGGGACTAGCCTCTCCAATGAGCAGTTCTTC. Its translation: CASSPGGTSLSNEQFF.

The chain carries TRBV19 and TRBJ1-5; D ambiguous. From germline, CDR1 is LNHDA and CDR2 SQIVND (reference sequence). The CDR3 length is 13 residues. Deletions cut 7 bases from V and 3 bases from J, with 10 bases between. The CDR3 sequence is CASTARTNQPQHF. The CDR3 DNA reads as TGTGCCAGTACTGCCAGAACCAATCAGCCCCAGCATTTT.

The chain has TRBV18 and TRBJ2-1; 11 nucleotides align to TRBD2. The CDR3 runs 18 residues. V trimming: 6 bases; J trimming: 2 bases; junction bases outside the gene matches: 12. In germline, CDR1 is KGHSH, CDR2 LQKENI. The CDR3 loop is CASSPGTSGTRTYNEQFF. In DNA form, the CDR3 reads TGTGCCAGCTCTCCCGGGACTAGCGGAACCCGAACCTACAATGAGCAGTTCTTC. The whole variable domain, remainder taken from reference TRBV18 and TRBJ2-1, is NAGVMQNPRHLVRRRGQEARLRCSPMKGHSHVYWYRQLPEEGLKFMVYLQKENIIDESGMPKERFSAEFPKEGPSILRIQQVVRGDSAAYFCASSPGTSGTRTYNEQFFGPGTRLTVL.

V and J are TRBV7-3 and TRBJ1-1, with no clear D. The CDR3 has 14 amino acids. Looked up from germline, CDR1 is SGHTA and CDR2 is FQGTGA. Trimming pared 0 bases from V and 4 bases from J, leaving 9 bases between. The CDR3 DNA follows: TGTGCCAGCAGCTTAACGGGTGCCTCCACTGAAGCTTTCTTT. Translation: CASSLTGASTEAFF. Combining the CDR3 with reference TRBV7-3 and TRBJ1-1 gives the whole variable domain GAGVSQTPSNKVTEKGKYVELRCDPISGHTALYWYRQSLGQGPEFLIYFQGTGAADDSGLPNDRFFAVRPEGSVSTLKIQRTERGDSAVYLCASSLTGASTEAFFGQGTRLTVV.